This TCR beta chain is from a study of molecular identifiers for immune sequencing clone quantification. This CDR3 has 16 amino acids. In germline, CDR1 is MNHEY, CDR2 SVGAGI. Trimming removed 0 bases from V and 5 bases from J, with 16 bases in between. It was from approximately 22,000 to 940,000 sorted cells, with 10%, 30% or 50% RNA, that naive CD8 libraries came. A CD8+CD4-CCR7+CD45RA+ phenotype served as the sorting definition for naive CD8 T cells. Methods described previously were used for bulk TCR libraries, and listed TCR primers were applied. MiXCR, run by TCRdb on the PCR reads, gives a single entry per CDR3 protein. Found here are about 320,000 distinct CDR3 sequences, about 22% of them singletons; the top ten hold 0.81%. This clonotype was counted many times. What it recognizes is unknown. Study conclusions and caveats: Naive cells had under 1% of molecules in clones above 20 RNA copies, effectors over 99%.

The receptor was derived from a human donor in good health. Some libraries in this study had Jurkat cell RNA spiked in. What was sequenced was naive CD8+ T cells from blood, with Jurkat cell RNA spiked in. Subset of the sample: FACS-sorted CD8+CD4-CCR7+CD45RA+ naive T cells. The rearrangement uses TRBV6-5 and TRBJ1-1; the D is unclear. The CDR3 nucleotides read TGTGCCAGCAGTTACTCTAATGTCATGACGGATACTGAAGCTTTCTTT. This codes for CASSYSNVMTDTEAFF.